The clone carrying this T cell receptor (beta chain) is called medium-sized based on its frequency. Its specificity is not known. One tube held mixed TRB-A and TRB-B primer pools for touch-down PCR. TCRdb processed the multiplex PCR reads again and assigns one entry to each CDR3 protein, with no DNA. This repertoire includes around 11,000 distinct CDR3 sequences. The CDR3 has 13 amino acids. Germline CDR1 LNHNV, CDR2 YYDKDF (reference sequence). This entry is derived from a study of T cell clusters in autoimmune cytopenias. The study, taken as a whole, reports: Compared with active autoimmune hepatitis patients, healthy donors showed about 3-fold more exclusive TRB clusters. Clustering suggested that physiological T cell clusters were missing in primary autoimmune cytopenia patients.

TRB was amplified from 250 ng of peripheral blood genomic DNA per sample. These records were also assigned to another study, of T cell repertoires in aging, cancer and after chemotherapy. In that study: Median generation probability rose over the chemotherapy interval in each cancer cohort, suggesting rebound thymic output.

The sequence came from a human donor in good health. Sequenced sample: peripheral blood. The J gene is TRBJ2-1, the V gene TRBV15; TCRdb outputs TRBD2, but without DNA this stays unchecked. Here the CDR3 reads CATSRDPEESQFF. Full variable domain (rest looked up from reference TRBV15 and TRBJ2-1): DAMVIQNPRYQVTQFGKPVTLSCSQTLNHNVMYWYQQKSSQAPKLLFHYYDKDFNNEADTPDNFQSRRPNTSFCFLDIRSPGLGDTAMYLCATSRDPEESQFFGPGTRLTVL.